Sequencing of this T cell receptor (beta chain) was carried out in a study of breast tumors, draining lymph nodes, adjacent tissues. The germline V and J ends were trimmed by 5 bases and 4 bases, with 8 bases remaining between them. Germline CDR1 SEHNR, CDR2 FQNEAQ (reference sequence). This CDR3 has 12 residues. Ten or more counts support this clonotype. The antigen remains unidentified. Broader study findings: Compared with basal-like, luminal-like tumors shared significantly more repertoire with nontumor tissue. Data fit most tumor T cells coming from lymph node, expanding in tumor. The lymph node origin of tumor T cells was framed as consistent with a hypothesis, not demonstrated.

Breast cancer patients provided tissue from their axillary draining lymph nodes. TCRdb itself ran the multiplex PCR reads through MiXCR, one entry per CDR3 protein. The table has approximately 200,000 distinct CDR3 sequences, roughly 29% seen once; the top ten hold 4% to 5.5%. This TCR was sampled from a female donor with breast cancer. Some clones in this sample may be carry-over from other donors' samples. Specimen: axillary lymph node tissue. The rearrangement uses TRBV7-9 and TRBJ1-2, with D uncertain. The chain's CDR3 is CASSKQAYGYTF. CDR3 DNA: TGTGCCAGCAGCAAGCAGGCCTATGGCTACACCTTC.